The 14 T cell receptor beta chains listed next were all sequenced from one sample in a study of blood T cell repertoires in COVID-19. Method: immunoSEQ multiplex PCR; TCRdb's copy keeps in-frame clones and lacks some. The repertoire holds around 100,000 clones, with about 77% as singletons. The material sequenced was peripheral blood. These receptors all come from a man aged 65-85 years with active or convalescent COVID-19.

CDR3 in amino acids: CASSVGTAKNEKLFF. The CDR3 DNA sequence: TGTGCCAGCAGCGTTGGGACAGCAAAGAATGAAAAACTGTTTTTT. This rearrangement joins TRBV9 to TRBJ1-4; 7 bases line up with TRBD1. Germline V CDR1 and CDR2: SGDLS, YYNGEE. The CDR3 totals 15 residues. V gave up 2 bases and J gave up 5 bases; unmatched junction bases: 6.

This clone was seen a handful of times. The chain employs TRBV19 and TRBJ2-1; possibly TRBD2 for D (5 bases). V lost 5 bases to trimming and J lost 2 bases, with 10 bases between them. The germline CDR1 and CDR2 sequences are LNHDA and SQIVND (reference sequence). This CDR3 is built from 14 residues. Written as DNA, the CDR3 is TGTGCCAGTAGTCCCGGGGTTCCCTACAATGAGCAGTTCTTC. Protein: CASSPGVPYNEQFF.

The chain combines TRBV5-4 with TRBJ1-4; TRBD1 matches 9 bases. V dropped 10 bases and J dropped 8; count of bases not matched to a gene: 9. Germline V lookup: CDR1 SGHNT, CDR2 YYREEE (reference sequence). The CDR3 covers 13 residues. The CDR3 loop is CAWGRDRDEKLFF. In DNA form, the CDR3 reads TGTGCCTGGGGCCGGGACAGGGACGAAAAACTGTTTTTT.

The CDR3 is CASSTPDRAADTQYF. The CDR3 nucleotides read TGTGCCAGTAGTACCCCGGACAGGGCCGCAGATACGCAGTATTTT. The chain combines TRBV19 with TRBJ2-3; 8 bases fit TRBD1. This CDR3 comprises 15 residues. The junction had 7 bases not matched to a gene; V was cut back by 4 bases and J by 4 bases. The V gene's germline CDR1 is LNHDA and CDR2 SQIVND (reference sequence).

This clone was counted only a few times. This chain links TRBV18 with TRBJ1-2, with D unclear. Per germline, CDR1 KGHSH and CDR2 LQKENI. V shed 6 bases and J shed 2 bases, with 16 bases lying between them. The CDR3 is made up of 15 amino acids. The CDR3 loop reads CASSKSGLGNYGYTF. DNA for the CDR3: TGTGCCAGCTCTAAGTCGGGGTTAGGAAACTATGGCTACACCTTC.

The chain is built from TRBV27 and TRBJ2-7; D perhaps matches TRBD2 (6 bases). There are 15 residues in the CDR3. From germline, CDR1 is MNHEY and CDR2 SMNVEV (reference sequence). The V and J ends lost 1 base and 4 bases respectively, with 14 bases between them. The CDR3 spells CASSLLGGNWYEQYF. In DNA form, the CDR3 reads TGTGCCAGCAGTTTATTGGGCGGGAATTGGTACGAGCAGTACTTC.

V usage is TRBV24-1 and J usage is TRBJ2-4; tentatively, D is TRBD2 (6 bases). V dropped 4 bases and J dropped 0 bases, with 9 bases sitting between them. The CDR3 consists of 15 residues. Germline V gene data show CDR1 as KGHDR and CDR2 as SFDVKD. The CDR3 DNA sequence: TGTGCCACCAGTGACAGTAGCGGAGCCAAAAACATTCAGTACTTC. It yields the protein CATSDSSGAKNIQYF.

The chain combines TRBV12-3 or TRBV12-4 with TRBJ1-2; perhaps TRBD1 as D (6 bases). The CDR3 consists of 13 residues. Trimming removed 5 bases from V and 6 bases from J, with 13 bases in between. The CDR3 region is CASSLGGVNGYTF. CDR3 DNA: TGTGCCAGCAGTCTAGGGGGGGTGAATGGCTACACCTTC.

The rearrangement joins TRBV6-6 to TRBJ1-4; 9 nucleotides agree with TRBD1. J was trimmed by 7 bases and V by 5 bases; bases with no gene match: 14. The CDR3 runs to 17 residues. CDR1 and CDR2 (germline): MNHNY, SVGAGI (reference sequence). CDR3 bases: TGTGCCAGCAGTCCAAGGGACAGGGACCGGAGGAGTGAAAAACTGTTTTTT. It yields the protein CASSPRDRDRRSEKLFF.

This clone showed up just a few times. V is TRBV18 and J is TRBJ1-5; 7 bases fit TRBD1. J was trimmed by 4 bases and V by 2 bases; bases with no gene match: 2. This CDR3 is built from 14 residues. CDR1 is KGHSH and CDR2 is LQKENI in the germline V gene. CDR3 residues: CASSPDRVNQPQHF. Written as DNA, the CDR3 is TGTGCCAGCTCACCAGACAGGGTAAATCAGCCCCAGCATTTT.

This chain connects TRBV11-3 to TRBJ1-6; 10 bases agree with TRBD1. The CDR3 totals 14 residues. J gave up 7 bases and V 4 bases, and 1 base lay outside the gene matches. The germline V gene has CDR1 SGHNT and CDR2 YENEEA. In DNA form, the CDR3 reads TGTGCCAGCAGCTCGGGACAGGGGAATTCACCCCTCCACTTT. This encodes CASSSGQGNSPLHF.

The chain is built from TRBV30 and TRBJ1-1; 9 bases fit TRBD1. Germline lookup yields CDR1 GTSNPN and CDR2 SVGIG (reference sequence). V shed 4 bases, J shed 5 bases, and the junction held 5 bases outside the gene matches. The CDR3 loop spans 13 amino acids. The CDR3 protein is CAWNSDRGTEAFF. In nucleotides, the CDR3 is TGTGCCTGGAACTCCGACAGGGGGACTGAAGCTTTCTTT.

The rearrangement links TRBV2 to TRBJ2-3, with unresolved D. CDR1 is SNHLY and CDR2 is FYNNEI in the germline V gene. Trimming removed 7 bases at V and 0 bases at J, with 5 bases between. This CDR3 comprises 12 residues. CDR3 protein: CASTQSTDTQYF. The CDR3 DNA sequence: TGTGCCAGCACCCAGAGCACAGATACGCAGTATTTT.

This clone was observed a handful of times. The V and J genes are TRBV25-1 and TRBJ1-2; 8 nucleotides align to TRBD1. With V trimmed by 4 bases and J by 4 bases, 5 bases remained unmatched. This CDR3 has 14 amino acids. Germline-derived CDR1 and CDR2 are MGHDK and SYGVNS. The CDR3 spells CASSAGTGAYGYTF. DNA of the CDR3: TGTGCCAGCAGTGCCGGGACAGGTGCCTATGGCTACACCTTC.